This T cell receptor beta chain was retrieved from a study of blood T cell repertoires in COVID-19. As for the study in general: Material from acute and convalescent COVID-19 was sourced from the United States, Italy and Spain. The cDNA or gDNA used as material had been derived from T cells, B-cell-depleted T cells, or PBMCs.

Original processing notes: Counts of nucleated cells, estimated from reference gene primer amplification, were obtained. Generated by immunoSEQ multiplex PCR, the TCRdb table keeps only in-frame clones and is missing some. V, J and clone size reflect that table, while D and trimming were determined from the DNA. The table has about 190,000 clones, under 85% seen once; the top ten hold under 7.5%. CDR3 size: 14 residues. Germline V CDR1 and CDR2: MNHNY, SVGAGI (reference sequence). V dropped 5 bases and J dropped 8; count of bases not matched to a gene: 8. This clonotype was sampled from a woman aged 40 to 50 with acute or convalescent COVID-19. Sequencing used peripheral blood. The chain joins TRBV6-6 to TRBJ1-2, with 10 bases fitting TRBD1. In nucleotides, the CDR3 is TGTGCCAGCAGTCCAAGACAGGGGGCGGGAGGCTACACCTTC. This gives the protein CASSPRQGAGGYTF.